Each of the 18 T cell receptor beta chains below was sequenced from the same sample in a study of shared clonotypes between healthy human individuals. The data were produced by immunoSEQ multiplex PCR, yet TCRdb's version contains in-frame clones alone and is incomplete. The profile covers under 600,000 clones, with roughly four fifths appearing a single time and more than 10% taken by the ten largest. The sample comprised PBMCs. All receptors derive from a woman in her forties in good health. Some clones in this sample may be carry-over from other donors' samples.

This sequence joins TRBV10-3 and TRBJ2-5, with D possibly being TRBD2 (6 bases). V gave up 3 bases and J gave up 4 bases, with 9 bases separating them. The CDR3 consists of 13 residues. Germline values: CDR1 ENHRY, CDR2 SYGVKD. The CDR3 DNA is TGTGCCATCAGTGATACGGGAGTAGAGACCCAGTACTTC. Its translation is CAISDTGVETQYF.

This clone occurred a few times. At the DNA level, this CDR3 is encoded by other sequences in the same sample as well. DNA for the CDR3: TGTGCCAGCTCACCACAGAGCACAGATACGCAGTATTTT. Residues: CASSPQSTDTQYF. This chain joins TRBV18 and TRBJ2-3; D remains ambiguous. Between the trimmed V and J ends, which lost 1 base and 0 bases, there was a span of 2 bases. Germline lookup yields CDR1 KGHSH and CDR2 LQKENI. The CDR3 spans 13 residues.

This clone has only one observation. The DNA for the CDR3 is TGCAGCGTTGGAGTCCAGGGACTGGTGGCGAACACTGAAGCTTTCTTT. It yields the protein CSVGVQGLVANTEAFF. This chain joins TRBV29-1 and TRBJ1-1, with D possibly being TRBD1 (5 bases). Germline V gene sequence: CDR1 SQVTM, CDR2 ANQGSEA. The V and J ends lost 4 bases and 1 base respectively, with 19 bases between them. CDR3 size: 16 residues.

This chain links TRBV7-3 with TRBJ2-6, with 9 bases that match TRBD1. The V gene's germline CDR1 is SGHTA and CDR2 FQGTGA. The CDR3 is 19 residues long. J gave up 2 bases and V 1 base, and 9 bases lay outside the gene matches. This CDR3 is CASSLRVGTGFPGANVLTF. CDR3 coding DNA: TGTGCCAGCAGCTTAAGAGTGGGGACAGGGTTCCCTGGGGCCAACGTCCTGACTTTC. Combining the CDR3 with reference TRBV7-3 and TRBJ2-6 gives the whole variable domain GAGVSQTPSNKVTEKGKYVELRCDPISGHTALYWYRQSLGQGPEFLIYFQGTGAADDSGLPNDRFFAVRPEGSVSTLKIQRTERGDSAVYLCASSLRVGTGFPGANVLTFGAGSRLTVL.

This rearrangement joins TRBV4-3 to TRBJ2-7; TRBD2 matches at 9 bases. V lost 0 bases, J lost 4 bases, and 4 bases stayed unmatched. Germline V gives CDR1 LGHNA, CDR2 YSLEER. CDR3 length equals 15 residues. CDR3 protein: CASSQDPGLAYEQYF. DNA for the CDR3: TGCGCCAGCAGCCAAGATCCGGGACTAGCATACGAGCAGTACTTC.

Details on this clone: A much larger clone is a single base away; this may be a read error. This likely comes from a read error, as the CDR3 has no conserved phenylalanine or tryptophan at its end. The gene calls are TRBV30 and TRBJ2-2; D ambiguous. The V gene lost 1 base and the J gene lost 3 bases, with 12 bases spanning the gap. Per germline, CDR1 GTSNPN and CDR2 SVGIG (reference sequence). The CDR3 length is 15 residues. The CDR3 nucleotides are TGTGCCTGGAGTGCGTTCCAGGTGTACACCGGGGAGCTGTTTTCT. Protein: CAWSAFQVYTGELFS.

V is TRBV9 and J is TRBJ2-1; D gene ambiguous. The CDR3 runs to 15 residues. The V end lost 6 bases, the J end lost 15 bases, and 28 bases lay between the germline ends. Germline V lookup: CDR1 SGDLS, CDR2 YYNGEE. CDR3 sequence (DNA): TGTGCCAGCACCTCTCAAGCTACGGTGGATAGCAAGCTGTTCTTC. Translated, it gives CASTSQATVDSKLFF.

This clone appeared a single time. V gene TRBV4-2 combines with J gene TRBJ2-7; 7 nucleotides match TRBD2. The CDR3 spans 16 residues. V was clipped by 1 base and J by 3 bases; unmatched bases: 9. CDR1 is LGHNA and CDR2 is YNFKEQ in the germline V gene. Here the CDR3 DNA reads TGTGCCAGCAGCCAAGGCCCCCTCGCGGGAGACTACGAGCAGTACTTC. It specifies CASSQGPLAGDYEQYF.

The chain joins TRBV11-2 to TRBJ2-7, with 9 bases identical to TRBD2. J was trimmed by 4 bases and V by 3 bases; bases with no gene match: 7. This CDR3 has 15 residues. The germline gives CDR1 SGHAT, CDR2 FQNNGV. DNA of the CDR3: TGTGCCAGCAGCTTTCCGGGACTAGCTTGGTACGAGCAGTACTTC. It translates to CASSFPGLAWYEQYF. Looking up the rest from reference TRBV11-2 and TRBJ2-7 gives the full variable domain: EAGVAQSPRYKIIEKRQSVAFWCNPISGHATLYWYQQILGQGPKLLIQFQNNGVVDDSQLPKDRFSAERLKGVDSTLKIQPAKLEDSAVYLCASSFPGLAWYEQYFGPGTRLTVT.

This clone appeared a few times. The rearrangement uses TRBV6-1 and TRBJ2-1; D perhaps matches TRBD2 (5 bases). CDR1 MNHNS and CDR2 SASEGT come from the germline V gene. The CDR3 spans 15 residues. V was cut by 6 bases and J by 4 bases, with 16 bases left in between. CDR3 in amino acids: CASSLGNLGYNEQFF. CDR3 in DNA: TGTGCCAGCAGCCTCGGGAACCTGGGGTACAATGAGCAGTTCTTC.

V and J are TRBV28 and TRBJ1-2, with 9 bases matching TRBD1. Trimming at V came to 10 bases and at J to 1 base, leaving 4 bases not matched to a gene. CDR1 MDHEN and CDR2 SYDVKM come from the germline V gene. The CDR3 is 13 residues long. The CDR3 is CATRQGVNYGYTF. CDR3 nucleotide sequence: TGTGCCACTCGACAGGGGGTTAACTATGGCTACACCTTC.

The chain is built from TRBV4-2 and TRBJ2-7; 7 bases match TRBD2. V shed 0 bases, J shed 1 base, and the junction held 9 bases outside the gene matches. Germline V lookup: CDR1 LGHNA, CDR2 YNFKEQ. The CDR3 has 17 amino acids. Written as DNA, the CDR3 is TGTGCCAGCAGCCAAGATGCTTTCTGGGAGGGGTCCTACGAGCAGTACTTC. Amino acid sequence: CASSQDAFWEGSYEQYF.

This clone occurred a few times. The V gene is TRBV7-6, the J gene TRBJ2-5; TRBD2 matches at 11 bases. This CDR3 spans 14 amino acids. Germline V lookup: CDR1 SGHVS, CDR2 FNYEAQ. V lost 4 bases to trimming and J lost 4 bases; unmatched junction nucleotides: 2. The CDR3 DNA sequence: TGTGCCAGCAGCTCCGGACTAGCGGGAGAGACCCAGTACTTC. Translated: CASSSGLAGETQYF.

The rearrangement joins TRBV7-3 to TRBJ2-1; D unclear. The CDR3 length is 16 residues. V was clipped by 3 bases and J by 2 bases, with 14 bases between them. The germline gives CDR1 SGHTA, CDR2 FQGTGA. The DNA of the CDR3 is TGTGCCAGCAGCTTGGCACACTCGGCCCCCTACAATGAGCAGTTCTTC. This translates into CASSLAHSAPYNEQFF.

This clone was recorded once. The chain uses TRBV28 and TRBJ2-1; no firm D call. The CDR3 is 13 residues long. The ends were cut back, 5 bases at V and 9 bases at J, with 14 bases in the middle. The V gene's germline CDR1 is MDHEN and CDR2 SYDVKM. As DNA, the CDR3 is TGTGCCAGCAGTCCCTACGGTTACGGTGAGCAGTTCTTC. This encodes CASSPYGYGEQFF.

The chain couples TRBV30 to TRBJ1-6; TRBD1 might be the D (5 bases). Germline V gives CDR1 GTSNPN, CDR2 SVGIG (reference sequence). Trimming stripped 0 bases from V and 4 bases from J, with 16 bases between. The CDR3 runs to 17 residues. CDR3 protein: CAWSVRGDRRYNSPLHF. CDR3 DNA: TGTGCCTGGAGTGTACGGGGGGACCGTCGTTATAATTCACCCCTCCACTTT. The whole variable domain, remainder taken from reference TRBV30 and TRBJ1-6, is SQTIHQWPATLVQPVGSPLSLECTVEGTSNPNLYWYRQAAGRGLQLLFYSVGIGQISSEVPQNLSASRPQDRQFILSSKKLLLSDSGFYLCAWSVRGDRRYNSPLHFGNGTRLTVT.

This clone showed up just a few times. V is TRBV7-7 and J is TRBJ2-2, with 9 bases identical to TRBD1. Trimming removed 5 bases from V and 7 bases from J; junction bases left unmatched: 8. CDR1 is SSHAT and CDR2 is FNYEAQ in the germline V gene (reference sequence). This CDR3 region has 15 residues. The CDR3: CASSPRDREYGELFF. Here the CDR3 DNA reads TGTGCCAGCAGCCCCCGGGACAGGGAGTACGGGGAGCTGTTTTTT.

This chain connects TRBV5-1 to TRBJ2-1; D not certain. CDR1 is SGHRS and CDR2 is YFSETQ in the germline V gene. V gave up 0 bases and J gave up 5 bases, with 12 bases separating them. The CDR3 has 15 amino acids. The CDR3 protein is CASSLGVTTNNEQFF. In DNA form, the CDR3 reads TGCGCCAGCAGCTTGGGGGTGACAACTAACAATGAGCAGTTCTTC.